Below are 31 T cell receptor beta chains sequenced from a single sample in a study of T-cell reconstitution after alpha-beta-depleted transplantation in children. The authors prepared the TCRbeta library with unique molecular identifiers. TCRdb reprocessed the PCR reads with MiXCR, giving one entry per CDR3 protein. The table lists about 980,000 distinct CDR3 sequences, less than 30% of them singletons. This specimen was PBMCs, mostly from graft donor cells, taken 360 days after TCRalphabeta/CD19-depleted stem cell transplant. Every receptor here comes from a boy under three years old who had a stem cell transplant for SCID, so the T cells may come from the graft donor.

This clonotype was counted only a few times. The chain carries TRBV12-3 or TRBV12-4 and TRBJ2-7; D is perhaps TRBD1 (6 bases). V lost 5 bases, J lost 2 bases, and 10 bases lay in between. The CDR3 has 13 residues. CDR3 DNA sequence: TGTGCCAGCAGTCGACAGGACCCCTACGAGCAGTACTTC. It encodes CASSRQDPYEQYF.

The chain joins TRBV4-2 to TRBJ2-5, with 9 bases aligning to TRBD2. Germline V gene lookup returns CDR1 LGHNA and CDR2 YNFKEQ. Trimming removed 0 bases from V and 3 bases from J; junction bases left unmatched: 11. This CDR3 contains 18 residues. The CDR3 loop reads CASSQEGSSGVLEETQYF. Here the CDR3 DNA reads TGTGCCAGCAGCCAAGAAGGGTCTAGCGGGGTTTTGGAAGAGACCCAGTACTTC.

CDR3 protein: CASSYGTGSPYEQYF. DNA for the CDR3: TGCGCCAGCAGCTATGGGACAGGGTCCCCCTACGAGCAGTACTTC. J is TRBJ2-7 and V is TRBV5-1; 9 positions agree with TRBD1. V gave up 3 bases and J gave up 2 bases; unmatched junction bases: 6. The CDR3 is 15 amino acids. Germline V gives CDR1 SGHRS, CDR2 YFSETQ.

V is TRBV5-1 and J is TRBJ2-5; TRBD1 aligns across 11 bases. Germline CDR1 and CDR2: SGHRS and YFSETQ. V lost 3 bases to trimming and J lost 4 bases; unmatched junction nucleotides: 2. This CDR3 has 14 amino acids. The CDR3 DNA is TGCGCCAGCAGCTACGGACAGGGGGCAGAGACCCAGTACTTC. Translating it yields CASSYGQGAETQYF.

CDR3 residues: CASSPNRLYGYTF. In nucleotides, the CDR3 is TGTGCCAGCAGCCCCAACAGGCTGTATGGCTACACCTTC. This chain connects TRBV11-2 to TRBJ1-2; maybe TRBD1 (5 bases). This CDR3 spans 13 amino acids. Germline lookup yields CDR1 SGHAT and CDR2 FQNNGV. Between the trimmed V and J ends, which lost 5 bases and 5 bases, there was a span of 12 bases.

In this sample, this clonotype turned up a few times. In DNA form, the CDR3 reads TGTGCCAGCAGCCAACACTTTGGGTTTGAGACCCAGTACTTC. Encoded protein: CASSQHFGFETQYF. The V call is TRBV3-1, the J call TRBJ2-5, with D unresolved. The germline V gene encodes CDR1 LGHDT and CDR2 YNNKEL (reference sequence). With 2 bases removed from V and 5 bases from J, the gap between germline ends came to 12 bases. CDR3 length: 14 amino acids.

A note on this clonotype: At one of its ends the junction is not consistent with the germline gene, which may arise from a read error. The V and J genes are TRBV6-5 and TRBJ2-7; no firm D call. CDR1 and CDR2 (germline): MNHEY, SVGAGI. The length of the CDR3 is 12 residues. CDR3 in DNA: TGTGCCAGCAGCTACTTGGGTGGCGAGCAGTACTTC. Its protein product is CASSYLGGEQYF.

CDR3 bases: TGCGCCAGCAGTGAGTCTTTAGCGGGGGTTAGTACGCAGTATTTT. Translated: CASSESLAGVSTQYF. The chain joins TRBV10-2 to TRBJ2-3; TRBD2 agrees at 9 bases. The V segment lost 0 bases and the J segment 8 bases; nucleotides outside the gene matches: 6. The CDR3 runs to 15 residues. Germline V CDR1 and CDR2: WSHSY, SAAADI.

This chain connects TRBV25-1 to TRBJ2-1; D might be TRBD1 (6 bases). Germline CDR1 reads MGHDK; CDR2 reads SYGVNS. The CDR3 length is 12 residues. Trimming removed 1 base at V and 8 bases at J, with 6 bases between. The CDR3 DNA sequence: TGTGCCAGCAGTGAATGGACAGATGAGCAGTTCTTC. This sequence encodes CASSEWTDEQFF.

This clonotype appeared a few times. The chain uses TRBV5-1 and TRBJ2-7; weak D call: TRBD2 (6 bases). Germline CDR1 is SGHRS and CDR2 is YFSETQ. The V end lost 0 bases, the J end lost 2 bases, and 9 bases lay between the germline ends. The CDR3 is 14 amino acids. CDR3 amino acids: CASSLGREAYEQYF. Written as DNA, the CDR3 is TGCGCCAGCAGCTTGGGGAGGGAGGCCTACGAGCAGTACTTC.

V usage is TRBV6-2 or TRBV6-3 and J usage is TRBJ2-7; perhaps TRBD1 as D (7 bases). Germline V gene lookup returns CDR1 MNHEY and CDR2 SVGEGT. This CDR3 is 15 amino acids long. V was cut by 8 bases and J by 3 bases, with 20 bases left in between. CDR3 DNA: TGTGCCAGCGGCGGGACAGCGACTCACTTCTACGAGCAGTACTTC. Protein product: CASGGTATHFYEQYF.

The chain uses TRBV2 and TRBJ2-1; the D gene is possibly TRBD2 (5 bases). The germline V and J ends were trimmed by 8 bases and 9 bases, with 23 bases remaining between them. CDR3 length equals 15 residues. Germline lookup yields CDR1 SNHLY and CDR2 FYNNEI. CDR3 sequence: CASGYWRPLDCEQFF. The CDR3 DNA is TGTGCCAGCGGGTATTGGAGGCCTCTCGACTGTGAGCAGTTCTTC.

The sample holds a few counts of this clonotype. The chain combines TRBV5-1 with TRBJ1-1; the match to TRBD1 covers 8 bases. Trimming cost V 2 bases and J 0 bases; bases outside gene matches: 6. Germline V gives CDR1 SGHRS, CDR2 YFSETQ. The CDR3 consists of 16 residues. CDR3 DNA sequence: TGCGCCAGCAGCTTCTACAGGGGGACCTTGAACACTGAAGCTTTCTTT. This codes for CASSFYRGTLNTEAFF. The full variable domain, its missing parts supplied by reference TRBV5-1 and TRBJ1-1, is KAGVTQTPRYLIKTRGQQVTLSCSPISGHRSVSWYQQTPGQGLQFLFEYFSETQRNKGNFPGRFSGRQFSNSRSEMNVSTLELGDSALYLCASSFYRGTLNTEAFFGQGTRLTVV.

This clonotype occurred a few times. The V call is TRBV20-1, the J call TRBJ1-1; TRBD1 aligns across 7 bases. V lost 0 bases, J lost 1 base, and 2 bases stayed unmatched. The CDR3 length is 14 residues. Looked up from germline, CDR1 is DFQATT and CDR2 is SNEGSKA (reference sequence). CDR3 coding DNA: TGCAGTGCTAGAGAGTGGACAGGGAACACTGAAGCTTTCTTT. It codes for CSAREWTGNTEAFF.

This chain joins TRBV15 and TRBJ1-5; D not certain. Trimming took 0 bases from V and 3 from J, leaving 12 bases between them. Germline V gene lookup returns CDR1 LNHNV and CDR2 YYDKDF (reference sequence). CDR3 length: 16 residues. CDR3 loop: CATSRDQGISNQPQHF. The CDR3 region has the DNA TGTGCCACCAGCAGAGATCAAGGGATTTCCAATCAGCCCCAGCATTTT. Full variable domain (missing parts from reference TRBV15 and TRBJ1-5): DAMVIQNPRYQVTQFGKPVTLSCSQTLNHNVMYWYQQKSSQAPKLLFHYYDKDFNNEADTPDNFQSRRPNTSFCFLDIRSPGLGDTAMYLCATSRDQGISNQPQHFGDGTRLSIL.

This chain connects TRBV11-1 to TRBJ2-1, with D maybe TRBD2 (6 bases). Trimming took off 3 bases at V and 3 bases at J, with 24 bases between the two ends. Looked up from germline, CDR1 is SGHAT and CDR2 is FQDESV (reference sequence). This CDR3 has 19 residues. In nucleotides, the CDR3 is TGTGCCAGCAGCTTTTCGTCGGGTTTGAGGGGAGGCAACTACAATGAGCAGTTCTTC. Its translation: CASSFSSGLRGGNYNEQFF.

The chain combines TRBV27 with TRBJ1-1, with TRBD1 matching 11 bases. The CDR3 has 16 residues. Germline loops: CDR1 MNHEY, CDR2 SMNVEV (reference sequence). J gave up 4 bases and V 5 bases, and 9 bases lay outside the gene matches. The CDR3 bases are TGTGCCAGCAGTCCGGACAGGGGGCGAAATCCCACTGAAGCTTTCTTT. Protein sequence: CASSPDRGRNPTEAFF.

CDR3 sequence reads: CASTPTGWISTDTQYF. DNA of the CDR3: TGTGCCAGCACCCCGACAGGGTGGATTAGCACAGATACGCAGTATTTT. The rearrangement joins TRBV2 to TRBJ2-3; 7 nucleotides agree with TRBD1. V shed 7 bases, J shed 0 bases, and the junction held 10 bases outside the gene matches. Germline assignment: CDR1 SNHLY and CDR2 FYNNEI. There are 16 residues in the CDR3.

There are a few counts of this clonotype. The chain employs TRBV15 and TRBJ2-3; D remains ambiguous. CDR1 is LNHNV, CDR2 YYDKDF, per germline (reference sequence). This CDR3 has 15 residues. The ends were cut back, 5 bases at V and 3 bases at J, with 15 bases in the middle. The CDR3 DNA is TGTGCCACCAGCTCCCTGGCTAGAAGGACAGATACGCAGTATTTT. This gives the protein CATSSLARRTDTQYF. Complete variable domain (other parts from reference TRBV15 and TRBJ2-3): DAMVIQNPRYQVTQFGKPVTLSCSQTLNHNVMYWYQQKSSQAPKLLFHYYDKDFNNEADTPDNFQSRRPNTSFCFLDIRSPGLGDTAMYLCATSSLARRTDTQYFGPGTRLTVL.

The V call is TRBV6-1, the J call TRBJ2-3; perhaps TRBD1 as D (6 bases). The CDR3 is made up of 15 amino acids. V was clipped by 10 bases and J by 4 bases, with 21 bases between them. Per the germline V gene, CDR1 is MNHNS and CDR2 is SASEGT. The CDR3 region has the DNA TGTGCCACGGGATTACAGGAGAGGGGGTCAGATACGCAGTATTTT. The encoded protein is CATGLQERGSDTQYF.

This chain links TRBV5-5 with TRBJ2-1; D is uncertain. The CDR3 sequence is 13 residues long. V gave up 2 bases and J gave up 14 bases, with 17 bases separating them. Germline loops: CDR1 SGHKS, CDR2 YYEKEE (reference sequence). CDR3 DNA: TGTGCCAGCAGCTTTGATACACCCGTTCGTGAGTTCTTC. Encoded protein: CASSFDTPVREFF.

The V and J genes are TRBV9 and TRBJ1-5; D is undetermined. CDR1 is SGDLS, CDR2 YYNGEE, per germline. V was pared by 0 bases and J by 6 bases, with 7 bases between. This CDR3 comprises 13 residues. This CDR3 reads CASSVGIGQPQHF. DNA of the CDR3: TGTGCCAGCAGCGTAGGGATCGGTCAGCCCCAGCATTTT.

The chain carries TRBV2 and TRBJ2-5; no clear D. Germline lookup yields CDR1 SNHLY and CDR2 FYNNEI. The CDR3 totals 13 residues. Trimming pared 4 bases from V and 1 base from J, leaving 7 bases between. CDR3 sequence: CASSAIGQETQYF. The CDR3 DNA is TGTGCCAGCAGTGCAATTGGCCAAGAGACCCAGTACTTC.

Many counts were recorded for this clonotype. Here the CDR3 DNA reads TGTGCCAGCTCACCACGGGAAACCTACGAGCAGTACTTC. Translating it yields CASSPRETYEQYF. The rearrangement links TRBV18 to TRBJ2-7; D remains unclear. Trimming left V 1 base short and J 2 bases short, with 6 bases between. CDR1 KGHSH and CDR2 LQKENI come from the germline V gene. CDR3 length equals 13 residues.

This clonotype was counted only a few times. V gene TRBV6-1 combines with J gene TRBJ1-4; D is ambiguous. Germline-derived CDR1 and CDR2 are MNHNS and SASEGT. The CDR3 totals 15 residues. V was shortened by 6 bases and J by 2 bases, with 13 bases between the two germline ends. CDR3 DNA: TGTGCCAGCAGCCCCCGGAGAACGACTAATGAAAAACTGTTTTTT. Its protein product is CASSPRRTTNEKLFF.

The V call is TRBV5-1, the J call TRBJ2-1; D call uncertain. Germline V gene lookup returns CDR1 SGHRS and CDR2 YFSETQ. Trimming cost V 9 bases and J 4 bases, with 17 bases left between them. The CDR3 has 14 amino acids. The CDR3 loop reads CAMRGFRFYNEQFF. CDR3 bases: TGCGCCATGCGTGGGTTTCGCTTTTACAATGAGCAGTTCTTC. The variable domain in full, with the rest retrieved from reference TRBV5-1 and TRBJ2-1, is KAGVTQTPRYLIKTRGQQVTLSCSPISGHRSVSWYQQTPGQGLQFLFEYFSETQRNKGNFPGRFSGRQFSNSRSEMNVSTLELGDSALYLCAMRGFRFYNEQFFGPGTRLTVL.

This clonotype showed up just a few times. This chain uses TRBV7-9 with TRBJ1-2; D is undetermined. Germline V gene data show CDR1 as SEHNR and CDR2 as FQNEAQ (reference sequence). The V end lost 0 bases, the J end lost 2 bases, and 16 bases lay between the germline ends. This CDR3 contains 17 residues. Written as DNA, the CDR3 is TGTGCCAGCAGCTTAGCGCATAGTCGGGATGGAAACTATGGCTACACCTTC. Its protein product is CASSLAHSRDGNYGYTF.

The gene calls are TRBV20-1 and TRBJ2-3; possible D gene TRBD2, 5 bases. Germline lookup yields CDR1 DFQATT and CDR2 SNEGSKA (reference sequence). Trimming removed 1 base from V and 6 bases from J, with 8 bases in between. The CDR3 is 12 amino acids. CDR3 in amino acids: CSARGSVDTQYF. The CDR3 bases are TGCAGTGCTAGAGGTAGCGTGGATACGCAGTATTTT.

This clonotype was seen a handful of times. The V and J genes are TRBV12-3 or TRBV12-4 and TRBJ2-1, with 11 bases fitting TRBD2. J lost 4 bases, V lost 0 bases, and 5 bases had no gene match. The CDR3 sequence is 17 residues long. DNA of the CDR3: TGTGCCAGCAGTTTAGCGATGGTAGCGGGGGGGTACAATGAGCAGTTCTTC. Encoded protein: CASSLAMVAGGYNEQFF.

This clonotype has just a few counts. The chain combines TRBV28 with TRBJ1-1, with a tentative D call TRBD1 (6 bases). CDR1 and CDR2 (germline): MDHEN, SYDVKM. V lost 6 bases and J 7 bases, leaving 21 bases between the germline ends. This CDR3 region has 15 residues. The CDR3 DNA is TGTGCCAGCAGAAAAACCAGGGGATTGCGTGATGAAGCTTTCTTT. This gives the protein CASRKTRGLRDEAFF.

V usage is TRBV20-1 and J usage is TRBJ2-1; no firm D call. CDR1 and CDR2 from the germline V gene are DFQATT and SNEGSKA (reference sequence). Trimming stripped 1 base from V and 4 bases from J, with 11 bases between. The CDR3 is made up of 14 amino acids. DNA for the CDR3: TGCAGTGCTAGAGCGGAATGGGGTTACAATGAGCAGTTCTTC. It translates to CSARAEWGYNEQFF.